The rows below give T cell receptor beta chains drawn from one sample of a study of T cells in Graves' hyperthyroidism and ophthalmopathy. TCRdb redid the calling of the multiplex PCR reads with MiXCR, one entry per CDR3 protein. The sample includes hundreds of thousands of distinct CDR3 sequences, almost 25% of them seen just once. Sample: blood. The receptors were sampled from a woman aged 40 to 50 with Graves' ophthalmopathy. Each CDR3 is given with its conserved first and last residue. The D gene is left open where the match is weak. The listing skips clone size in some rows; elsewhere it reads once, few, many or a size class.

abundance: NA; j_gene: TRBJ1-2; v_gene: TRBV7-8; d_gene: NA; CDR3aa: CASSSLRGDYGYTF; CDR3nt: TGTGCCAGCAGCTCGCTCAGGGGAGACTATGGCTACACCTTC
abundance: many; j_gene: TRBJ2-7; v_gene: TRBV19; d_gene: NA; CDR3aa: CASSLNPASDEQYF; CDR3nt: TGTGCCAGTAGTCTAAACCCCGCTAGCGACGAGCAGTACTTC
abundance: NA; j_gene: TRBJ2-7; v_gene: TRBV5-1; d_gene: NA; CDR3aa: CASSLEDSHITYEQYF; CDR3nt: TGCGCCAGCAGCTTGGAAGACTCGCATATCACCTACGAGCAGTACTTC
abundance: NA; j_gene: TRBJ2-5; v_gene: TRBV6-1; d_gene: NA; CDR3aa: CASSATRWETQYF; CDR3nt: TGTGCCAGCAGTGCGACTAGATGGGAGACCCAGTACTTC
abundance: many; j_gene: TRBJ2-4; v_gene: TRBV28; d_gene: TRBD1; CDR3aa: CASSLTGAKNIQYF; CDR3nt: TGTGCCAGCAGTTTGACAGGGGCCAAAAACATTCAGTACTTC
abundance: many; j_gene: TRBJ1-5; v_gene: TRBV19; d_gene: TRBD1; CDR3aa: CASRSGQPNQPQHF; CDR3nt: TGTGCCAGTAGATCGGGACAGCCTAATCAGCCCCAGCATTTT
abundance: many; j_gene: TRBJ2-5; v_gene: TRBV5-1; d_gene: TRBD1; CDR3aa: CASSLYGTGTHDDQYF; CDR3nt: TGCGCCAGCAGCTTGTATGGGACAGGGACACATGATGACCAGTACTTC
abundance: many; j_gene: TRBJ2-7; v_gene: TRBV2; d_gene: NA; CDR3aa: CASSLTDEQYF; CDR3nt: TGTGCCAGCAGCTTGACAGATGAGCAGTACTTC
abundance: many; j_gene: TRBJ1-1; v_gene: TRBV5-1; d_gene: NA; CDR3aa: CASSSGARTEAFF; CDR3nt: TGCGCCAGCAGCTCGGGGGCTAGGACTGAAGCTTTCTTT
abundance: NA; j_gene: TRBJ2-7; v_gene: TRBV7-2; d_gene: NA; CDR3aa: CASSFKGTYEQYF; CDR3nt: TGTGCCAGCAGCTTCAAGGGAACCTACGAGCAGTACTTC
abundance: many; j_gene: TRBJ2-2; v_gene: TRBV20-1; d_gene: NA; CDR3aa: CSATPPPGPITGELFF; CDR3nt: TGCAGTGCTACGCCCCCACCGGGACCCATTACCGGGGAGCTGTTTTTT
abundance: NA; j_gene: TRBJ1-5; v_gene: TRBV4-1; d_gene: NA; CDR3aa: CASSLTDFNQPQHF; CDR3nt: TGCGCCAGCAGCCTAACAGATTTCAATCAGCCCCAGCATTTT
abundance: many; j_gene: TRBJ2-5; v_gene: TRBV4-1; d_gene: TRBD2; CDR3aa: CASSQRLAGRETQYF; CDR3nt: TGCGCCAGCAGCCAACGGCTAGCGGGACGGGAGACCCAGTACTTC
abundance: many; j_gene: TRBJ2-5; v_gene: TRBV12-3/TRBV12-4; d_gene: NA; CDR3aa: CASSGRESAETQYF; CDR3nt: TGTGCCAGCAGTGGTCGGGAGAGTGCGGAGACCCAGTACTTC
abundance: once; j_gene: TRBJ2-5; v_gene: TRBV12-3/TRBV12-4; d_gene: NA; CDR3aa: CASAGFQETQYF; CDR3nt: TGTGCCAGCGCAGGGTTCCAAGAGACCCAGTACTTC
abundance: many; j_gene: TRBJ1-1; v_gene: TRBV5-1; d_gene: NA; CDR3aa: CASSPWGENTEAFF; CDR3nt: TGCGCCAGCAGCCCGTGGGGGGAGAACACTGAAGCTTTCTTT
abundance: many; j_gene: TRBJ2-5; v_gene: TRBV6-5; d_gene: TRBD2; CDR3aa: CASSYSALAGEETQYF; CDR3nt: TGTGCCAGCAGTTACTCGGCCCTAGCGGGGGAAGAGACCCAGTACTTC
abundance: many; j_gene: TRBJ2-4; v_gene: TRBV2; d_gene: NA; CDR3aa: CASSEGDSLDIQYF; CDR3nt: TGTGCCAGCAGTGAGGGGGACTCTTTGGACATTCAGTACTTC
abundance: many; j_gene: TRBJ2-2; v_gene: TRBV2; d_gene: NA; CDR3aa: CAGSKTNTGELFF; CDR3nt: TGTGCCGGGAGTAAGACGAACACCGGGGAGCTGTTTTTT
abundance: few; j_gene: TRBJ2-2; v_gene: TRBV12-5; d_gene: TRBD1; CDR3aa: CASGMAGTGYTGELFF; CDR3nt: TGTGCTAGTGGTATGGCCGGGACAGGGTACACCGGGGAGCTGTTTTTT
abundance: many; j_gene: TRBJ2-7; v_gene: TRBV4-2; d_gene: NA; CDR3aa: CASSQEANTGIVQYF; CDR3nt: TGTGCCAGCAGCCAAGAAGCGAACACAGGGATCGTGCAGTACTTC
abundance: many; j_gene: TRBJ1-5; v_gene: TRBV6-1; d_gene: TRBD1; CDR3aa: CASRVTGDSNQPQHF; CDR3nt: TGTGCCAGCAGAGTGACAGGGGATAGCAATCAGCCCCAGCATTTT
abundance: many; j_gene: TRBJ2-2; v_gene: TRBV20-1; d_gene: NA; CDR3aa: CSAGDRRTGELFF; CDR3nt: TGCAGTGCCGGGGACCGGCGGACCGGGGAGCTGTTTTTT
abundance: many; j_gene: TRBJ1-1; v_gene: TRBV29-1; d_gene: NA; CDR3aa: CSVVPGLKNTEAFF; CDR3nt: TGCAGCGTCGTACCGGGACTGAAGAACACTGAAGCTTTCTTT
abundance: many; j_gene: TRBJ2-7; v_gene: TRBV12-3/TRBV12-4; d_gene: NA; CDR3aa: CASSLVSESYEQYF; CDR3nt: TGTGCCAGCAGTTTAGTCTCGGAATCCTACGAGCAGTACTTC